The 31 T cell receptor beta chains reported below all come from one sample, sequenced in a study of response to subunit inactivated influenza vaccine. TCRdb reprocessed the RT-PCR reads with MiXCR, giving one entry per CDR3 protein. The table shows just under 550,000 distinct CDR3 sequences, with roughly 25% occurring only once. This same sample was also taken into another study, of T cells expressing NK-cell markers. That paper notes: The TCR beta cDNA came from 5'RACE template switching with UMIs.

This specimen consisted of CD4+ T cells sorted from PBMCs, obtained 11 to 12 days after vaccination. The source of these receptors is a man in his fifties or sixties who received an inactivated influenza vaccine.

This clonotype was seen at least ten times. This rearrangement joins TRBV5-1 to TRBJ2-2; 7 nucleotides align to TRBD1. The CDR3 totals 17 residues. V lost 0 bases, J lost 0 bases, and 5 bases stayed unmatched. Germline assignment: CDR1 SGHRS and CDR2 YFSETQ. The CDR3 here is CASSLEGQGANTGELFF. The CDR3, as DNA: TGCGCCAGCAGCTTGGAAGGGCAGGGGGCGAACACCGGGGAGCTGTTTTTT.

The chain uses TRBV20-1 and TRBJ2-5; 7 nucleotides line up with TRBD2. Germline assignment: CDR1 DFQATT and CDR2 SNEGSKA (reference sequence). J gave up 5 bases and V 2 bases, and 11 bases lay outside the gene matches. The CDR3 covers 15 residues. For the CDR3, the DNA is TGCAGTGCTAGAATTTTCGGCGGGAGTGAGGAGACCCAGTACTTC. It specifies CSARIFGGSEETQYF.

This clonotype appeared a few times. The rearrangement links TRBV5-1 to TRBJ2-7, with D tentatively TRBD1 (5 bases). This CDR3 is built from 14 residues. The germline V gene has CDR1 SGHRS and CDR2 YFSETQ. Trimming shortened V by 1 base and J by 2 bases, and 10 bases separated the two germline ends. The CDR3 is CASSLLQATYEQYF. The CDR3 nucleotides are TGCGCCAGCAGCTTGTTACAGGCTACCTACGAGCAGTACTTC.

V usage is TRBV12-3 or TRBV12-4 and J usage is TRBJ1-1; the match to TRBD1 covers 7 bases. The CDR3 totals 14 residues. V lost 5 bases and J lost 4; bases outside the gene matches: 7. CDR3 DNA: TGTGCCAGCAGTCAGACAGGGATAGGCACTGAAGCTTTCTTT. Translation gives CASSQTGIGTEAFF.

This chain uses TRBV6-1 with TRBJ1-5; D gene ambiguous. The length of the CDR3 is 13 residues. V was pared by 6 bases and J by 0 bases, with 6 bases between. Germline CDR1 is MNHNS and CDR2 is SASEGT. The CDR3 bases are TGTGCCAGCAGGAGAAATAGCAATCAGCCCCAGCATTTT. This sequence encodes CASRRNSNQPQHF.

The rearrangement uses TRBV24-1 and TRBJ2-1; D gene ambiguous. This CDR3 comprises 13 residues. V was cut by 3 bases and J by 10 bases, with 12 bases left in between. Germline-derived CDR1 and CDR2 are KGHDR and SFDVKD. The CDR3 DNA reads TGTGCCACCAGTGATGGTGGAATTAGGGAGCAGTTCTTC. Its translation is CATSDGGIREQFF.

This clonotype was recorded a few times. The chain uses TRBV6-1 and TRBJ2-1, with 10 bases identical to TRBD2. Trimming cost V 6 bases and J 0 bases; bases outside gene matches: 8. Per the germline V gene, CDR1 is MNHNS and CDR2 is SASEGT. CDR3 length equals 17 residues. CDR3 sequence reads: CASRGLERGGSYNEQFF. In DNA, the CDR3 is TGTGCCAGCAGGGGATTGGAGCGGGGGGGCTCCTACAATGAGCAGTTCTTC.

The chain uses TRBV9 and TRBJ2-1; 7 bases agree with TRBD1. The CDR3 covers 17 residues. Germline V gene sequence: CDR1 SGDLS, CDR2 YYNGEE. J was trimmed by 2 bases and V by 0 bases; bases with no gene match: 8. The CDR3 DNA follows: TGTGCCAGCAGCGTAGGTCAGGGGGTCGCAACCTACAATGAGCAGTTCTTC. Translation: CASSVGQGVATYNEQFF.

This clonotype was counted only a few times. In nucleotides, the CDR3 is TGCAGTGCTCGCCCACCCCCGGGACAGCAATACGTTGAGACCCAGTACTTC. Translation: CSARPPPGQQYVETQYF. This chain uses TRBV20-1 with TRBJ2-5; 7 bases agree with TRBD1. CDR1 is DFQATT, CDR2 SNEGSKA, per germline (reference sequence). The length of the CDR3 is 17 residues. V trimming: 5 bases; J trimming: 5 bases; junction bases outside the gene matches: 20.

CDR3 bases: TGTGCCATCAGCCCGTGGGAGAGCCAGCCCCAGCATTTT. It codes for CAISPWESQPQHF. This chain links TRBV10-3 with TRBJ1-5; unclear D gene. Germline assignment: CDR1 ENHRY and CDR2 SYGVKD. The CDR3 spans 13 residues. Trimming took 6 bases from V and 7 from J, leaving 13 bases between them.

This clonotype was observed a few times. V and J are TRBV11-2 and TRBJ2-6; TRBD1 might be the D (6 bases). The V end was cut by 1 base, the J end by 3 bases, with 13 bases between. Germline values: CDR1 SGHAT, CDR2 FQNNGV. The CDR3 is 17 amino acids. CDR3 sequence: CASSLVPGEIGANVLTF. In DNA form, the CDR3 reads TGTGCCAGCAGCTTAGTCCCAGGGGAGATTGGGGCCAACGTCCTGACTTTC.

The chain combines TRBV24-1 with TRBJ1-2; tentatively, D is TRBD1 (5 bases). The CDR3 runs to 14 residues. V lost 8 bases and J lost 5, with 17 bases in between. CDR1 KGHDR and CDR2 SFDVKD come from the germline V gene. The CDR3 loop is CATTTDFNDYGYTF. CDR3 nucleotides: TGTGCCACCACGACAGACTTTAACGATTATGGCTACACCTTC.

The chain is built from TRBV20-1 and TRBJ2-2; 9 nucleotides align to TRBD1. The ends lost 2 bases at V and 7 bases at J; junction bases unmatched: 8. Germline assignment: CDR1 DFQATT and CDR2 SNEGSKA (reference sequence). The length of the CDR3 is 15 residues. The CDR3 coding sequence is TGCAGTGCTAGAACAGGGGGCGAGTTATTCGGGGAGCTGTTTTTT. Its protein is CSARTGGELFGELFF.

This clonotype was recorded many times. This CDR3 is CASSLAPWTKRRAETQYF. The CDR3 nucleotides read TGTGCCAGCAGCTTGGCCCCGTGGACTAAGCGGAGGGCGGAGACCCAGTACTTC. The chain couples TRBV5-5 to TRBJ2-5, with D possibly TRBD2 on 6 matching bases. Germline CDR1 reads SGHKS; CDR2 reads YYEKEE (reference sequence). The CDR3 is made up of 18 amino acids. V lost 0 bases, J lost 5 bases, and 23 bases lay in between.

J is TRBJ2-7 and V is TRBV28; unclear D gene. The CDR3 consists of 13 residues. Germline CDR1 is MDHEN and CDR2 is SYDVKM. Trimming pared 2 bases from V and 13 bases from J, leaving 18 bases between. CDR3 DNA: TGTGCCAGCAGTTTACCGGAGAACAGCCGGTTATACTTC. This gives the protein CASSLPENSRLYF.

V is TRBV14 and J is TRBJ2-3, with TRBD2 matching 8 bases. The CDR3 consists of 17 residues. CDR1 SGHDN and CDR2 FVKESK come from the germline V gene. J gave up 1 base and V 3 bases, and 9 bases lay outside the gene matches. CDR3 in amino acids: CASSQTGSSGRTDTQYF. Written as DNA, the CDR3 is TGTGCCAGCAGCCAGACCGGGTCTAGCGGGCGCACAGATACGCAGTATTTT.

There are a few counts of this clonotype. The V and J genes are TRBV20-1 and TRBJ2-1; perhaps D is TRBD1 or TRBD2 (5 bases each). Per germline, CDR1 DFQATT and CDR2 SNEGSKA (reference sequence). The CDR3 loop spans 13 amino acids. V lost 5 bases and J lost 5, with 13 bases in between. CDR3 nucleotide sequence: TGCAGTGCTCAGAGGGGTAGCGACAATGAGCAGTTCTTC. It yields the protein CSAQRGSDNEQFF.

This chain connects TRBV5-8 to TRBJ1-6; D perhaps matches TRBD1 (5 bases). Trimming stripped 1 base from V and 10 bases from J, with 15 bases between. The germline gives CDR1 SGHTS, CDR2 YDEGEE. This CDR3 is built from 15 residues. The CDR3 spells CASSLSQGRNSPLHF. Here the CDR3 DNA reads TGTGCCAGCAGCTTGTCCCAGGGACGAAACTCACCCCTCCACTTT.

This clonotype has a single count. The chain uses TRBV6-1 and TRBJ2-2; D unresolved. This CDR3 spans 15 amino acids. Germline V gene sequence: CDR1 MNHNS, CDR2 SASEGT. The ends were cut back, 5 bases at V and 5 bases at J, with 15 bases in the middle. In DNA form, the CDR3 reads TGTGCCAGCAGTCGAGATGCCCCCGTTACCGGGGAGCTGTTTTTT. Its protein is CASSRDAPVTGELFF.

Only a few counts were recorded for this clonotype. The chain uses TRBV12-3 or TRBV12-4 and TRBJ2-1; no clear D. The V and J ends lost 7 bases and 0 bases respectively, with 7 bases between them. CDR3 length: 13 residues. This CDR3 is CASTLPSYNEQFF. CDR3 sequence (DNA): TGTGCCAGCACCCTGCCCTCCTACAATGAGCAGTTCTTC.

This clonotype was seen a few times. The J gene is TRBJ2-1, the V gene TRBV6-2 or TRBV6-3; D is possibly TRBD2 (7 bases). This CDR3 comprises 14 residues. Germline V lookup: CDR1 MNHEY, CDR2 SVGEGT. Deletions cut 0 bases from V and 8 bases from J, with 11 bases between. This CDR3 reads CASSYSSGGYEQFF. Written as DNA, the CDR3 is TGTGCCAGCAGTTACTCGTCGGGGGGCTATGAGCAGTTCTTC.

This clonotype turned up a few times. V and J are TRBV6-1 and TRBJ2-3; 8 positions agree with TRBD1. CDR1 is MNHNS, CDR2 SASEGT, per germline. Unmatched junction bases numbered 3, after V lost 5 bases and J lost 2 bases. The CDR3 consists of 14 residues. DNA for the CDR3: TGTGCCAGCAGTCAGGACAGGGTCACAGATACGCAGTATTTT. Protein sequence: CASSQDRVTDTQYF.

The chain recombines TRBV6-2 or TRBV6-3 with TRBJ1-3; D ambiguous. The CDR3 loop spans 13 amino acids. With 6 bases removed from V and 4 bases from J, the gap between germline ends came to 10 bases. Looked up from germline, CDR1 is MNHEY and CDR2 is SVGEGT. This chain's CDR3 is CASRLFTGNTIYF. For the CDR3, the DNA is TGTGCCAGCAGACTTTTTACCGGAAACACCATATATTTT.

About this clonotype: The junction differs from germline at one of its ends, possibly a read error. The V and J genes are TRBV5-1 and TRBJ2-1; maybe TRBD2 (6 bases). The CDR3 is 15 amino acids. In germline, CDR1 is SGHRS, CDR2 YFSETQ. The CDR3 sequence is CASRLASDSYNEQFF. For the CDR3, the DNA is TGCGCCAGCAGGTTGGCTAGCGACTCCTACAATGAGCAGTTCTTC.

The rearrangement uses TRBV5-1 and TRBJ1-3; no clear D gene. Germline V CDR1 and CDR2: SGHRS, YFSETQ. The ends were cut back, 6 bases at V and 0 bases at J, with 7 bases in the middle. The length of the CDR3 is 13 residues. The chain's CDR3 is CASKSSSGNTIYF. The CDR3 DNA reads as TGCGCCAGCAAGTCGAGCTCTGGAAACACCATATATTTT.

V gene TRBV11-1 combines with J gene TRBJ2-3; 8 bases agree with TRBD1. This CDR3 spans 15 amino acids. Germline V lookup: CDR1 SGHAT, CDR2 FQDESV (reference sequence). V shed 3 bases, J shed 4 bases, and the junction held 6 bases outside the gene matches. The CDR3 coding sequence is TGTGCCAGCAGCTTCTGGCAGGGGGCGTCAGATACGCAGTATTTT. It translates to CASSFWQGASDTQYF.

In nucleotides, the CDR3 is TGTGCCACCAGCGGTGCTAGCGCCTACGGCTCCTACAATGAGCAGTTCTTC. Translation gives CATSGASAYGSYNEQFF. This chain uses TRBV24-1 with TRBJ2-1; TRBD2 might be the D (6 bases). CDR3 length: 17 residues. V shed 7 bases and J shed 0 bases, with 18 bases lying between them. Per the germline V gene, CDR1 is KGHDR and CDR2 is SFDVKD.

The table lists this clonotype with a few counts. V and J are TRBV12-3 or TRBV12-4 and TRBJ2-1, with TRBD1 matching 9 bases. Trimming cost V 5 bases and J 5 bases; bases outside gene matches: 4. This CDR3 has 14 amino acids. The CDR3 DNA sequence: TGTGCCAGCAGTCGGACAGGGGAGGACAATGAGCAGTTCTTC. Translation gives CASSRTGEDNEQFF.

CDR3 bases: TGTGCCAGCAGCTTTCGCCAGGGGGAGGGGTCACCCCTCCACTTT. This encodes CASSFRQGEGSPLHF. The rearrangement links TRBV7-2 to TRBJ1-6, with 7 bases that match TRBD1. The CDR3 is 15 amino acids. Germline-derived CDR1 and CDR2 are SGHTA and FQGNSA. Trimming at V came to 3 bases and at J to 10 bases, leaving 9 bases not matched to a gene.

This rearrangement joins TRBV5-1 to TRBJ2-5; the match to TRBD2 covers 11 bases. V shed 5 bases, J shed 5 bases, and the junction held 17 bases outside the gene matches. Germline CDR1 SGHRS, CDR2 YFSETQ. The CDR3 sequence is 18 residues long. CDR3 amino acids: CASSSSEIQLAGVETQYF. In DNA form, the CDR3 reads TGCGCCAGCAGTTCCTCGGAGATACAACTAGCGGGAGTGGAGACCCAGTACTTC.

J is TRBJ2-5 and V is TRBV4-1; D is perhaps TRBD1 (7 bases). Germline CDR1 MGHRA, CDR2 YSYEKL. With 1 base removed from V and 2 bases from J, the gap between germline ends came to 11 bases. The CDR3 is 15 residues long. The CDR3 is CASSQGGTVQETQYF. The CDR3 region has the DNA TGCGCCAGCAGCCAAGGCGGGACAGTACAAGAGACCCAGTACTTC.